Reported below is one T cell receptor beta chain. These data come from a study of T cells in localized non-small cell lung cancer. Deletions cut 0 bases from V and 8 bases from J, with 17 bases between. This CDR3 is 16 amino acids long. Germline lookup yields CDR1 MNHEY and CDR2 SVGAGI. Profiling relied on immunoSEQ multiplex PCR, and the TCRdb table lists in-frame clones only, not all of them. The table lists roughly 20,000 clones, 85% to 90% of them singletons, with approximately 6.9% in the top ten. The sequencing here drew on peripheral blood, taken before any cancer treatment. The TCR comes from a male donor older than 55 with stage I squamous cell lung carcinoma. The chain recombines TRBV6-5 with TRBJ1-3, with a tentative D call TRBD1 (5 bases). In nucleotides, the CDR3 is TGTGCCAGCAGTTACTCGAAAAGGACAATCGGCTACACCATATATTTT. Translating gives CASSYSKRTIGYTIYF.